This is a list of T cell receptor beta chains from one sample in a study of control samples from healthy donors and cancer patients. The assay was immunoSEQ multiplex PCR, and TCRdb's table has in-frame clones only and misses some. The table shows 350,000 to 450,000 clones, with about 93% occurring only once. The specimen was PBMCs. These receptors all come from a man aged 40-50 years with head and neck cancer. The CDR3 runs from the conserved cysteine through the conserved F or W. A D gene is named only where the DNA matches it firmly. A row's size may be missing; if present it is once, few, many or a size class.

J gene: TRBJ1-4; clone size: NA; V gene: TRBV19; D gene: NA; CDR3 length: 15; CDR3 DNA: TGTGCCAGTAGTGCGGTCAGCCAACCTAATGAAAAACTGTTTTTT; CDR3 protein: CASSAVSQPNEKLFF
J gene: TRBJ1-5; clone size: NA; V gene: TRBV19; D gene: NA; CDR3 length: 13; CDR3 DNA: TGTGCCACTGCGGAGTATAGCAATCAGCCCCAGCATTTT; CDR3 protein: CATAEYSNQPQHF
J gene: TRBJ2-5; clone size: NA; V gene: TRBV10-2; D gene: NA; CDR3 length: 13; CDR3 DNA: TGCGCCAGCAGTGAGCAGGGTGAGGAGACCCAGTACTTC; CDR3 protein: CASSEQGEETQYF
J gene: TRBJ1-5; clone size: NA; V gene: TRBV6-2/TRBV6-3; D gene: TRBD1; CDR3 length: 14; CDR3 DNA: TGTGCCAGCAGTCGGGACAGGGTGTTGGAGCCCCAGCATTTT; CDR3 protein: CASSRDRVLEPQHF
J gene: TRBJ1-4; clone size: NA; V gene: TRBV6-1; D gene: NA; CDR3 length: 13; CDR3 DNA: TGTGCCAGCAGTGAGGTACAGGGAGGAAAACTGTTTTTT; CDR3 protein: CASSEVQGGKLFF
J gene: TRBJ2-3; clone size: NA; V gene: TRBV5-1; D gene: NA; CDR3 length: 13; CDR3 DNA: TGCGCCAGCAGCTTGGGCGGCACAGATACGCAGTATTTT; CDR3 protein: CASSLGGTDTQYF
J gene: TRBJ2-6; clone size: NA; V gene: TRBV5-1; D gene: NA; CDR3 length: 18; CDR3 DNA: TGCGCCAGCAGCCCTAGGACAACCATGGGGTCTGGGGCCAACGTCCTGACTTTC; CDR3 protein: CASSPRTTMGSGANVLTF
J gene: TRBJ1-4; clone size: NA; V gene: TRBV5-8; D gene: NA; CDR3 length: 15; CDR3 DNA: TGTGCCAGCAGCTTGGTGGTCAGTCATAATGAAAAACTGTTTTTT; CDR3 protein: CASSLVVSHNEKLFF
J gene: TRBJ1-1; clone size: NA; V gene: TRBV30; D gene: NA; CDR3 length: 14; CDR3 DNA: TGTGCCTGGAGTGCGTCGGCAGCGATCTATGAAGCTTTCTTT; CDR3 protein: CAWSASAAIYEAFF
J gene: TRBJ2-3; clone size: NA; V gene: TRBV24-1; D gene: NA; CDR3 length: 16; CDR3 DNA: TGTGCCACCAGTGATCGTTCCGGGCCTCGCACAGATACGCAGTATTTT; CDR3 protein: CATSDRSGPRTDTQYF
J gene: TRBJ2-1; clone size: NA; V gene: TRBV2; D gene: TRBD2; CDR3 length: 16; CDR3 DNA: TGTGCCAGCAGTGACGACGGGAGGGCCGGGGTAGATGAGCAGTTCTTC; CDR3 protein: CASSDDGRAGVDEQFF
J gene: TRBJ1-4; clone size: NA; V gene: TRBV6-5; D gene: TRBD1; CDR3 length: 14; CDR3 DNA: TGTGCCAGCAGCCCGGACAGGGACTATGAAAAACTGTTTTTT; CDR3 protein: CASSPDRDYEKLFF
J gene: TRBJ1-5; clone size: NA; V gene: TRBV18; D gene: TRBD1; CDR3 length: 13; CDR3 DNA: TGTGCCAGCTCGGACAGGGACGACCAGCCCCAGCATTTT; CDR3 protein: CASSDRDDQPQHF
J gene: TRBJ2-2; clone size: once; V gene: TRBV2; D gene: TRBD1; CDR3 length: 14; CDR3 DNA: TGTGCCAGCAGGCAGGGGGTTTACACCGGGGAGCTGTTTTTT; CDR3 protein: CASRQGVYTGELFF
J gene: TRBJ2-7; clone size: NA; V gene: TRBV11-3; D gene: TRBD1; CDR3 length: 15; CDR3 DNA: TGTGCCAGCAGCCCAGGTCGGGGACAGGGCAACCAGCAGTACTTC; CDR3 protein: CASSPGRGQGNQQYF
J gene: TRBJ2-6; clone size: few; V gene: TRBV7-3; D gene: NA; CDR3 length: 16; CDR3 DNA: TGTGCCAGCAGCTTAGGGCCAGGGGCTGGGGCCAACGTCCTGACTTTC; CDR3 protein: CASSLGPGAGANVLTF
J gene: TRBJ2-7; clone size: NA; V gene: TRBV7-2; D gene: TRBD2; CDR3 length: 15; CDR3 DNA: TGTGCCAGCAGCGTAATAGCGGGGGTCTTAAGCGAGCAGTACTTC; CDR3 protein: CASSVIAGVLSEQYF
J gene: TRBJ2-1; clone size: NA; V gene: TRBV28; D gene: NA; CDR3 length: 18; CDR3 DNA: TGTGCCAGCAGTTTACCCTACGGGACCGGTAGCTCCTACAATGAGCAGTTCTTC; CDR3 protein: CASSLPYGTGSSYNEQFF
J gene: TRBJ1-4; clone size: NA; V gene: TRBV7-9; D gene: TRBD1; CDR3 length: 15; CDR3 DNA: TGTGCCAGCAGTCCCCAGGGGGGCACTAATGAAAAACTGTTTTTT; CDR3 protein: CASSPQGGTNEKLFF
J gene: TRBJ2-1; clone size: once; V gene: TRBV28; D gene: NA; CDR3 length: 17; CDR3 DNA: TGTGCCAGCAGTTTAGTTTCTGTGGGGAGAAGAGGCAATGAGCAGTTCTTC; CDR3 protein: CASSLVSVGRRGNEQFF
J gene: TRBJ1-1; clone size: NA; V gene: TRBV29-1; D gene: NA; CDR3 length: 15; CDR3 DNA: TGCAGCGTTGAAAGGCAGCTCCTTATGAGCCCTGAAGCTTTCTTT; CDR3 protein: CSVERQLLMSPEAFF
J gene: TRBJ2-1; clone size: NA; V gene: TRBV11-2; D gene: TRBD2; CDR3 length: 15; CDR3 DNA: TGTGCCAGCAGTTTCACTAGCGGGGGACTCGATGAGCAGTTCTTC; CDR3 protein: CASSFTSGGLDEQFF
J gene: TRBJ1-1; clone size: NA; V gene: TRBV19; D gene: NA; CDR3 length: 14; CDR3 DNA: TGTGCCAGTGGCCGGGACGGAGGATACACTGAAGCTTTCTTT; CDR3 protein: CASGRDGGYTEAFF
J gene: TRBJ2-5; clone size: NA; V gene: TRBV19; D gene: TRBD2; CDR3 length: 15; CDR3 DNA: TGTGCCAGTAGTGCCCGACTAGCGGGCGTCGGAGGGCAGTACTTC; CDR3 protein: CASSARLAGVGGQYF
J gene: TRBJ2-7; clone size: NA; V gene: TRBV4-3; D gene: NA; CDR3 length: 15; CDR3 DNA: TGCGCCAGCAGCCAAGGTCAGGACAGAACCTACGAGCAGTACTTC; CDR3 protein: CASSQGQDRTYEQYF
J gene: TRBJ2-2; clone size: once; V gene: TRBV20-1; D gene: NA; CDR3 length: 14; CDR3 DNA: TGCAGTGCTAGTGGGCAGGGGATAGCCGGGGAGCTGTTTTTT; CDR3 protein: CSASGQGIAGELFF
J gene: TRBJ1-5; clone size: NA; V gene: TRBV7-8; D gene: NA; CDR3 length: 16; CDR3 DNA: TGTGCCAGCAGCTTAGAGTCTGGGACTAGCAATCAGCCCCAGCATTTT; CDR3 protein: CASSLESGTSNQPQHF
J gene: TRBJ2-7; clone size: once; V gene: TRBV7-3; D gene: TRBD2; CDR3 length: 15; CDR3 DNA: TGTGCCAGCAGCCCTCGCGGCGGGGGGGCGGCCGAGCAGTACTTC; CDR3 protein: CASSPRGGGAAEQYF
J gene: TRBJ2-7; clone size: NA; V gene: TRBV6-1; D gene: TRBD1; CDR3 length: 16; CDR3 DNA: TGTGCCAGCAGTGACCCGGGACAGTTTCCAGGCGACGAGCAGTACTTC; CDR3 protein: CASSDPGQFPGDEQYF
J gene: TRBJ1-5; clone size: NA; V gene: TRBV15; D gene: NA; CDR3 length: 14; CDR3 DNA: TGTGCCACCAGCAGGTCTTTGGACGGTCAGCCCCAGCATTTT; CDR3 protein: CATSRSLDGQPQHF
J gene: TRBJ2-7; clone size: NA; V gene: TRBV30; D gene: NA; CDR3 length: 13; CDR3 DNA: TGTGCCACTGCGAGGAGGGGGTCCTACGAGCAGTACTTC; CDR3 protein: CATARRGSYEQYF
J gene: TRBJ2-7; clone size: few; V gene: TRBV5-1; D gene: NA; CDR3 length: 14; CDR3 DNA: TGCGCCAGCAGCTCCCGGGACGGGGGCTACGAGCAGTACTTC; CDR3 protein: CASSSRDGGYEQYF
J gene: TRBJ1-1; clone size: NA; V gene: TRBV7-9; D gene: NA; CDR3 length: 16; CDR3 DNA: TGTGCCAGCAGCTTAGGTGGGGCGGGGAGGGTCGCTGAAGCTTTCTTT; CDR3 protein: CASSLGGAGRVAEAFF
J gene: TRBJ1-4; clone size: NA; V gene: TRBV6-5; D gene: NA; CDR3 length: 14; CDR3 DNA: TGTGCCAGCAGCTACGACAGGTATAATGAAAAACTGTTTTTT; CDR3 protein: CASSYDRYNEKLFF
J gene: TRBJ1-4; clone size: once; V gene: TRBV9; D gene: NA; CDR3 length: 14; CDR3 DNA: TGTGCCAGCAGCGGTCGCGAGGGCCCTGAAAAACTGTTTTTT; CDR3 protein: CASSGREGPEKLFF